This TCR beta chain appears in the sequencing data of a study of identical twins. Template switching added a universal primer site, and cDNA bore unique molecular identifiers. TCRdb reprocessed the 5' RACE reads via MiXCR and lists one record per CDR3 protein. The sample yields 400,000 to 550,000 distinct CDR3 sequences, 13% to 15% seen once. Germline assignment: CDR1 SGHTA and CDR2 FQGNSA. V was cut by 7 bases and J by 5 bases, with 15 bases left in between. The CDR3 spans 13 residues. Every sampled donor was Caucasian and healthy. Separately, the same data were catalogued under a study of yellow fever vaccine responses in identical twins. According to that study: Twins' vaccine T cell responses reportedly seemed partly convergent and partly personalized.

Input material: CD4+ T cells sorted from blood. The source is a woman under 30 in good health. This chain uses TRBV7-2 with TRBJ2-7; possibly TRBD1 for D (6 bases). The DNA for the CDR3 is TGTGCCAGCACTGGGGGCCTAGACCACGAGCAGTACTTC. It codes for CASTGGLDHEQYF.